This TCR beta chain was captured in a study of blood T cell repertoires in COVID-19. Assay: immunoSEQ multiplex PCR; the TCRdb copy retains only in-frame clones and omits some. The sample includes 200,000 to 300,000 clones, about 80% of them seen just once. Sequencing used peripheral blood. This TCR was sampled from an elderly man with acute or convalescent COVID-19.

This CDR3 reads CASSQDPGHSTEAFF. The CDR3 nucleotides read TGTGCCAGCAGCCAAGATCCCGGACACTCCACTGAAGCTTTCTTT. This chain connects TRBV3-1 (or the pseudogene TRBV3-2) to TRBJ1-1, with D possibly being TRBD1 (5 bases). This CDR3 comprises 15 residues. The V end lost 0 bases, the J end lost 4 bases, and 12 bases lay between the germline ends. The germline gives CDR1 LGHDT, CDR2 YNNKEL (reference sequence).